A single sample gave rise to the 32 T cell receptor beta chains below, sequenced in a study of blood T cell repertoires in COVID-19. Repertoires were generated with immunoSEQ multiplex PCR, while TCRdb's copy carries only in-frame clones and drops some. The sample consists of under 200,000 clones, 70% to 90% of them appearing once. Sequencing input: peripheral blood. All receptors come from a woman in her 50s with COVID-19, enrolled during active disease.

The CDR3 protein is CASRRDRDNSPLHF. The CDR3 DNA reads TGTGCCAGCAGAAGGGACAGAGATAATTCACCCCTCCACTTT. The chain couples TRBV3-1 (or the pseudogene TRBV3-2) to TRBJ1-6; 7 nucleotides match TRBD1. V lost 6 bases to trimming and J lost 5 bases; unmatched junction nucleotides: 4. This CDR3 spans 14 amino acids. Germline V CDR1 and CDR2: LGHDT, YNNKEL (reference sequence).

The chain joins TRBV6-5 to TRBJ2-3; 9 positions match TRBD1. This CDR3 is built from 15 residues. The germline gives CDR1 MNHEY, CDR2 SVGAGI. V was clipped by 8 bases and J by 2 bases; unmatched bases: 8. The DNA of the CDR3 is TGTGCCAGCCACCTCCGGGACAGGGTCACAGATACGCAGTATTTT. This codes for CASHLRDRVTDTQYF.

This chain uses TRBV30 with TRBJ2-7; weak D call: TRBD1 (6 bases). CDR1 and CDR2 from the germline V gene are GTSNPN and SVGIG (reference sequence). The ends were cut back, 2 bases at V and 12 bases at J, with 14 bases in the middle. The CDR3 has 11 residues. CDR3 coding DNA: TGTGCCTGGAGTAACCCCGGGACACTGTACTTC. Translation: CAWSNPGTLYF.

The genes are TRBV29-1 and TRBJ2-1, with D possibly being TRBD1 (5 bases). Germline assignment: CDR1 SQVTM and CDR2 ANQGSEA. The length of the CDR3 is 16 residues. V was shortened by 2 bases and J by 1 base, with 15 bases between the two germline ends. CDR3 protein: CSVELQGQGSYNEQFF. In nucleotides, the CDR3 is TGCAGCGTTGAATTGCAGGGCCAGGGTTCCTACAATGAGCAGTTCTTC.

This sequence joins TRBV6-5 and TRBJ2-1, with 8 bases lining up with TRBD1. The CDR3 loop spans 14 amino acids. CDR1 and CDR2 (germline): MNHEY, SVGAGI. V shed 7 bases, J shed 3 bases, and the junction held 5 bases outside the gene matches. In DNA, the CDR3 is TGTGCCAGCATCCGGACAGGGAACTACAATGAGCAGTTCTTC. It specifies CASIRTGNYNEQFF.

The chain recombines TRBV30 with TRBJ2-3; 9 bases are shared with TRBD2. The germline gives CDR1 GTSNPN, CDR2 SVGIG (reference sequence). After removal of 2 bases from V and 4 bases from J, the junction contained 4 bases not matched to a gene. This CDR3 contains 14 residues. The CDR3 DNA reads TGTGCCTGGAGTCGGCGGGGGGGCGCAGATACGCAGTATTTT. Residues: CAWSRRGGADTQYF.

This chain connects TRBV10-2 to TRBJ1-1, with 9 bases that match TRBD1. Germline V gene lookup returns CDR1 WSHSY and CDR2 SAAADI. This CDR3 contains 15 residues. V shed 7 bases, J shed 0 bases, and the junction held 6 bases outside the gene matches. The CDR3 nucleotides are TGCGCCAGCAACGACAGGGGGGCAATGAACACTGAAGCTTTCTTT. It is translated as CASNDRGAMNTEAFF.

The chain has TRBV12-3 or TRBV12-4 and TRBJ1-2; no clear D. Trimming pared 4 bases from V and 4 bases from J, leaving 10 bases between. There are 13 residues in the CDR3. CDR3 region: CASSSGGFYGYTF. CDR3 sequence (DNA): TGTGCCAGCAGTTCGGGAGGTTTCTATGGCTACACCTTC.

The V and J genes are TRBV5-1 and TRBJ2-7, with 9 bases aligning to TRBD2. With 3 bases clipped from V and 2 bases from J, the junction kept 3 bases outside the gene matches. The length of the CDR3 is 14 residues. Germline-derived CDR1 and CDR2 are SGHRS and YFSETQ. CDR3 in DNA: TGCGCCAGCAGCTCGGGGACTAGCCCCTACGAGCAGTACTTC. Translating gives CASSSGTSPYEQYF.

The CDR3 nucleotides are TGTGCCGTCAAAAGAGTGGAGTCCTATAATTCACCCCTCCACTTT. It is translated as CAVKRVESYNSPLHF. This chain joins TRBV3-1 (or the pseudogene TRBV3-2) and TRBJ1-6; D is unclear. CDR3 size: 15 residues. CDR1 is LGHDT and CDR2 is YNNKEL in the germline V gene (reference sequence). V was pared by 11 bases and J by 1 base, with 15 bases between.

The rearrangement uses TRBV18 and TRBJ2-7, with 9 bases matching TRBD1. Germline values: CDR1 KGHSH, CDR2 LQKENI. The V and J ends lost 4 bases and 6 bases, in that order; junction bases with no gene match: 10. The CDR3 is made up of 15 amino acids. Here the CDR3 DNA reads TGTGCCAGCTCACGCGCCTCCGGACAGGGGTCCGAGCAGTACTTC. Translation: CASSRASGQGSEQYF.

V usage is TRBV18 and J usage is TRBJ1-1; 7 nucleotides align to TRBD1. Germline values: CDR1 KGHSH, CDR2 LQKENI. This CDR3 comprises 14 residues. After removal of 6 bases from V and 4 bases from J, the junction contained 8 bases not matched to a gene. DNA of the CDR3: TGTGCCAGCTCCGACAGGGTCACGGGCACTGAAGCTTTCTTT. Encoded protein: CASSDRVTGTEAFF. The full variable domain, its missing parts supplied by reference TRBV18 and TRBJ1-1, is NAGVMQNPRHLVRRRGQEARLRCSPMKGHSHVYWYRQLPEEGLKFMVYLQKENIIDESGMPKERFSAEFPKEGPSILRIQQVVRGDSAAYFCASSDRVTGTEAFFGQGTRLTVV.

This chain connects TRBV14 to TRBJ1-1; D remains ambiguous. This CDR3 spans 15 amino acids. V dropped 4 bases and J dropped 1 base, with 13 bases sitting between them. Per the germline V gene, CDR1 is SGHDN and CDR2 is FVKESK. CDR3 DNA: TGTGCCAGCAGCCCTTCGGTCTCCCAGAACACTGAAGCTTTCTTT. Its protein is CASSPSVSQNTEAFF.

Concerning this clone: One end of the junction is discordant with germline, which a read error may explain. The V call is TRBV7-7, the J call TRBJ2-1, with a tentative D call TRBD2 (5 bases). The CDR3 is 13 residues long. CDR1 and CDR2 (germline): SSHAT, FNYEAQ (reference sequence). The CDR3 sequence is CASSPRGNNEQFF. CDR3 DNA sequence: TGTGCTAGCAGCCCCCGGGGAAATAATGAGCAGTTCTTC. The entire variable domain, with the rest obtained from reference TRBV7-7 and TRBJ2-1, is as follows: GAGVSQSPRYKVTKRGQDVTLRCDPISSHATLYWYQQALGQGPEFLTYFNYEAQPDKSGLPSDRFSAERPEGSISTLTIQRTEQRDSAMYRCASSPRGNNEQFFGPGTRLTVL.

The sample holds one count of this clone. The chain combines TRBV6-2 or TRBV6-3 with TRBJ2-5; 11 bases fit TRBD2. The V gene's germline CDR1 is MNHEY and CDR2 SVGEGT. Trimming took 5 bases from V and 2 from J; bases not matched to a gene: 7. This CDR3 contains 16 residues. The CDR3 nucleotides are TGTGCCAGCAGTAAGCCTAGCGGGGGGCTTCAAGAGACCCAGTACTTC. This codes for CASSKPSGGLQETQYF.

CDR3 DNA sequence: TGCGCCAGCAGCCAAGATGTGCTGGCCCAAGATACGCAGTATTTT. It translates to CASSQDVLAQDTQYF. The chain employs TRBV4-3 and TRBJ2-3, with D unresolved. The CDR3 consists of 15 residues. The V gene lost 0 bases and the J gene lost 5 bases, with 12 bases spanning the gap. CDR1 LGHNA and CDR2 YSLEER come from the germline V gene.

V is TRBV4-1 and J is TRBJ1-5, with TRBD1 matching over 12 bases. V gave up 4 bases and J gave up 2 bases; unmatched junction bases: 9. From germline, CDR1 is MGHRA and CDR2 YSYEKL. This CDR3 has 18 residues. CDR3 residues: CASSPEGTGGAGNQPQHF. The CDR3 coding sequence is TGCGCCAGCAGCCCAGAGGGGACAGGGGGCGCGGGCAATCAGCCCCAGCATTTT.

V usage is TRBV7-3 and J usage is TRBJ2-1; 13 positions agree with TRBD2. The V gene's germline CDR1 is SGHTA and CDR2 FQGTGA. The CDR3 extends over 16 amino acids. The trim removed 5 bases at V and 5 bases at J, leaving 6 bases unmatched. For the CDR3, the DNA is TGTGCCAGCAGCATAGCGGGACTAGCGGGGCACAATGAGCAGTTCTTC. Residues: CASSIAGLAGHNEQFF.

This clone has just a few counts. V usage is TRBV30 and J usage is TRBJ2-7; 7 nucleotides agree with TRBD1. After removal of 0 bases from V and 3 bases from J, the junction contained 8 bases not matched to a gene. This CDR3 has 15 amino acids. Germline V CDR1 and CDR2: GTSNPN, SVGIG (reference sequence). The CDR3 loop is CAWSVGQAFFYEQYF. CDR3 nucleotide sequence: TGTGCCTGGAGTGTCGGACAGGCGTTCTTCTACGAGCAGTACTTC.

This sequence joins TRBV6-5 and TRBJ1-1; perhaps TRBD1 as D (5 bases). The CDR3 contains 15 residues. Germline CDR1 is MNHEY and CDR2 is SVGAGI. Between the trimmed V and J ends, which lost 6 bases and 4 bases, there was a span of 18 bases. CDR3 nucleotides: TGTGCCAGCAGCATCATTGGGGGGGTTGTCACTGAAGCTTTCTTT. Its translation: CASSIIGGVVTEAFF.

The chain joins TRBV29-1 to TRBJ1-1, with TRBD1 as a possible D gene (6 bases). This CDR3 has 12 residues. V was shortened by 3 bases and J by 6 bases, with 11 bases between the two germline ends. CDR1 is SQVTM and CDR2 is ANQGSEA in the germline V gene. CDR3 nucleotide sequence: TGCAGCGTTGACCGGGACAACCCTGAAGCTTTCTTT. It encodes CSVDRDNPEAFF. The full variable domain, rest sourced from reference TRBV29-1 and TRBJ1-1, is SAVISQKPSRDICQRGTSLTIQCQVDSQVTMMFWYRQQPGQSLTLIATANQGSEATYESGFVIDKFPISRPNLTFSTLTVSNMSPEDSSIYLCSVDRDNPEAFFGQGTRLTVV.

The V gene is TRBV5-6, the J gene TRBJ2-6; weak D call: TRBD1 (6 bases). The CDR3 has 17 amino acids. V dropped 1 base and J dropped 2 bases, with 13 bases sitting between them. Germline lookup yields CDR1 SGHDT and CDR2 YYEEEE. The CDR3: CASSLMGASPGANVLTF. CDR3 sequence (DNA): TGTGCCAGCAGCTTGATGGGGGCAAGTCCTGGGGCCAACGTCCTGACTTTC.

This chain connects TRBV6-2 or TRBV6-3 to TRBJ2-3; D call uncertain. Germline CDR1 MNHEY, CDR2 SVGEGT. CDR3 length: 14 amino acids. V dropped 1 base and J dropped 5 bases, with 10 bases sitting between them. The CDR3 loop reads CASSYWAVEDTQYF. The CDR3 nucleotides are TGTGCCAGCAGTTACTGGGCAGTTGAAGATACGCAGTATTTT.

The gene calls are TRBV7-9 and TRBJ2-1, with 9 bases lining up with TRBD1. This CDR3 is 15 amino acids long. The germline V gene encodes CDR1 SEHNR and CDR2 FQNEAQ (reference sequence). With 1 base clipped from V and 6 bases from J, the junction kept 4 bases outside the gene matches. CDR3: CASSLGTGVINEQFF. CDR3 DNA sequence: TGTGCCAGCAGCTTAGGGACAGGGGTGATCAATGAGCAGTTCTTC.

J is TRBJ2-5 and V is TRBV4-1; 9 nucleotides line up with TRBD1. Trimming cost V 3 bases and J 7 bases; bases outside gene matches: 9. This CDR3 comprises 15 residues. The germline V gene encodes CDR1 MGHRA and CDR2 YSYEKL. The CDR3 DNA follows: TGCGCCAGCAGCCACCCGGGACAGGGCAAGGGGACCCAGTACTTC. This codes for CASSHPGQGKGTQYF.

The chain uses TRBV28 and TRBJ1-2; D remains unclear. Trimming took 4 bases from V and 8 from J, leaving 8 bases between them. Germline V lookup: CDR1 MDHEN, CDR2 SYDVKM. CDR3 size: 11 residues. CDR3 DNA sequence: TGTGCCAGCAGTTCCCTCTCGGGCTACACCTTC. This translates into CASSSLSGYTF.

This clone was detected only a few times. The chain couples TRBV5-4 to TRBJ2-5, with a tentative D call TRBD1 (7 bases). Germline CDR1 is SGHNT and CDR2 is YYREEE (reference sequence). This CDR3 region has 14 residues. V was trimmed by 3 bases and J by 6 bases, leaving 15 bases between them. The CDR3 nucleotides read TGTGCCAGCAGCTGGACAGGCGGGGTTAAGACCCAGTACTTC. This encodes CASSWTGGVKTQYF.

The chain recombines TRBV3-1 (or the pseudogene TRBV3-2) with TRBJ2-1; TRBD2 aligns across 10 bases. V gave up 2 bases and J gave up 9 bases; unmatched junction bases: 10. There are 16 residues in the CDR3. Germline CDR1 and CDR2: LGHDT and YNNKEL (reference sequence). CDR3 region: CASSQIAGGSASEQFF. In nucleotides, the CDR3 is TGTGCCAGCAGCCAAATAGCGGGGGGCTCGGCGAGTGAGCAGTTCTTC.

The chain joins TRBV28 to TRBJ2-7; no reliable D call. V was clipped by 6 bases and J by 3 bases, with 18 bases between them. The CDR3 is 15 amino acids. The germline CDR1 and CDR2 sequences are MDHEN and SYDVKM. The CDR3 sequence is CASSSPVGLGYEQYF. DNA for the CDR3: TGTGCCAGCAGCTCCCCTGTGGGCCTTGGCTACGAGCAGTACTTC. Full variable domain (rest looked up from reference TRBV28 and TRBJ2-7): DVKVTQSSRYLVKRTGEKVFLECVQDMDHENMFWYRQDPGLGLRLIYFSYDVKMKEKGDIPEGYSVSREKKERFSLILESASTNQTSMYLCASSSPVGLGYEQYFGPGTRLTVT.

The chain is built from TRBV7-9 and TRBJ2-1; no definite D call. Looked up from germline, CDR1 is SEHNR and CDR2 is FQNEAQ (reference sequence). The CDR3 covers 12 residues. Trimming pared 1 base from V and 9 bases from J, leaving 7 bases between. CDR3 DNA sequence: TGTGCCAGCAGCTTAGGAACGGTTGAGCAGTTCTTC. Translation gives CASSLGTVEQFF. The variable domain in full, completed from reference TRBV7-9 and TRBJ2-1, reads DTGVSQNPRHKITKRGQNVTFRCDPISEHNRLYWYRQTLGQGPEFLTYFQNEAQLEKSRLLSDRFSAERPKGSFSTLEIQRTEQGDSAMYLCASSLGTVEQFFGPGTRLTVL.

This clone occurred a few times. J is TRBJ2-7 and V is TRBV27; D call uncertain. The V gene's germline CDR1 is MNHEY and CDR2 SMNVEV (reference sequence). The CDR3 runs 11 residues. Trimming pared 5 bases from V and 6 bases from J, leaving 8 bases between. CDR3 sequence reads: CASSPPGEQYF. The CDR3 DNA reads as TGTGCCAGCAGTCCCCCCGGCGAGCAGTACTTC.

The chain carries TRBV3-1 (or the pseudogene TRBV3-2) and TRBJ1-4, with D perhaps matching TRBD1 (6 bases). Looked up from germline, CDR1 is LGHDT and CDR2 is YNNKEL (reference sequence). This CDR3 has 16 amino acids. The ends were cut back, 0 bases at V and 8 bases at J, with 16 bases in the middle. CDR3 in DNA: TGTGCCAGCAGCCAAGATGTGGCAGGGGTAAGCGAAAAACTGTTTTTT. Its translation: CASSQDVAGVSEKLFF.